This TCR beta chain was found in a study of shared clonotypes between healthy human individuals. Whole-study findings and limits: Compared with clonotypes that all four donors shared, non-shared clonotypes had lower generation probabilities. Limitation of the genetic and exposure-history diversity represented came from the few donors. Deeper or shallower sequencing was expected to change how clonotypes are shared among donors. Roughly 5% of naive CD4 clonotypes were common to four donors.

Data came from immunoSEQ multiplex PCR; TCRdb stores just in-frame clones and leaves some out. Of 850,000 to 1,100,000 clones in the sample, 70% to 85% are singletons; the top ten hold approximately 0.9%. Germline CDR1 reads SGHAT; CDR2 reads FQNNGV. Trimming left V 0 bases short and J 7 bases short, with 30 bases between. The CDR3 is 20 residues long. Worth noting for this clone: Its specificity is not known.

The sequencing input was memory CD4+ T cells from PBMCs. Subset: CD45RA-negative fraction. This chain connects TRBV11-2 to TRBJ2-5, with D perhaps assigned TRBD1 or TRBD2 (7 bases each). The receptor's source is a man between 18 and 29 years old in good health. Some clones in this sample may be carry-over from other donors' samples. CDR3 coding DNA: TGTGCCAGCAGCTTAGATATAGGAGTTAGAGCCAACTCAGGGGGGGGGACCCAGTACTTC. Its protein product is CASSLDIGVRANSGGGTQYF.